This T cell receptor beta chain was identified in a study of PD-L1 blockade in urothelial cancer (dated by TCRdb to 2016 to 2017). For the wider study: Therapy was started in the mid-2010s for all patients, and atezolizumab 1,200 mg was administered intravenously every 3 weeks. About 90% of the roughly 29 patients were identified as males with urothelial cancer of bladder origin, and a prior smoking history was reported by 18 of 29 patients. An ECOG performance status of 0 or 1 was recorded for the patients, and 0 to 3 prior chemotherapy regimens had been received by the patients. Blood samples were analyzed 3 weeks after the start of treatment (second dose) and 6 weeks after the start of treatment. Blood samples yielded a median of around 140,000 T cells and roughly 83,000 unique TCRs, with median clonality 0.080. The study was an exploratory multi-omic analysis of somatic, immune and clinical correlates of response to PD-L1 blockade with atezolizumab in urothelial cancer. Pretreatment tumor samples, along with matched peripheral blood serially collected before and after atezolizumab treatment, were subjected to TCR sequencing. Durable clinical benefit was defined as progression-free survival longer than 6 months, and TCR features were also tested against progression-free and overall survival. In the same patients who had TCR sequencing, pretreatment tumors also underwent whole exome sequencing and RNA sequencing. Fewer than ten patients reached durable clinical benefit, while 20 or so patients did not. Over 28 patients had pretreatment blood TCR-seq, around 25 had at least one posttreatment blood collection, and around 25 had tumor TCR-seq.

The CDR3 has 12 amino acids, counting the end cysteine and phenylalanine. The CDR3 DNA has 36 bases and is translated from base 1. CDR1 and CDR2 are read off the germline V gene as SNHLY and FYNNEI. The V end loses 9 bases and the J end loses 2 bases, and a stretch of 10 bases separates them. Each PCR received spiked-in synthetic TCR analog templates so that absolute template abundance could be estimated from read counts. The immunoSEQ assay used bias-controlled V and J gene primers to amplify TCRbeta CDR3 regions from genomic DNA. Rearranged TCRbeta segments were sequenced at approximately 20X coverage. Regarding the original processing steps: Clustering was used to correct sequencing errors, and CDR3s were annotated against IMGT so that V, D and J genes could be assigned. Downstream analyses used only productive TCRbeta rearrangements and left out out-of-frame or stop-codon sequences. Clonality was computed as one minus Shannon entropy normalized by the log of the number of unique productive sequences. Fisher's exact test with Benjamini-Hochberg correction, using a cutoff of adjusted p below 0.01, was how clones that differed between time points or between blood and tumor were identified. TCRdb holds this immuneACCESS table with in-frame rearrangements only. Some clones are missing; in checked studies, unresolved V genes explain under half, and the rest has no known cause. V, J and clone size are those of that table, while D and trimming were read from the DNA. The sample table lists fewer than 65,000 clones, under 90% of them with a count of one. Together, the top ten hold approximately 2.9% of the sample.

Results and caveats for the whole study, not just this receptor: A pretreatment peripheral blood TCR clonality below the median was linked to improved progression-free and overall survival. Patients with durable benefit showed greater expansion of tumor-associated TCR clones in peripheral blood 3 weeks after starting treatment (n of about 20, p = 0.022). Small sample size (n ≈ 29) and many exploratory analyses mean the results are intended to be hypothesis-generating.

Concerning this clone itself: Its antigen is unknown. No qualities accompany the bases; no much larger clone lies one base away.

The time point label, read with the paper, signifies: pretreatment peripheral blood. The cohort included some 30 patients with locally advanced or metastatic urothelial carcinoma who were treated at Memorial Sloan Kettering on a trial protocol. Peripheral blood mononuclear cells were collected from each patient pretreatment and during treatment, giving between 1 and 8 total time points per patient. The Qiagen DNeasy Blood extraction kit was used to purify genomic DNA from total PBMCs and tumor samples. Collected pretreatment and during treatment, PBMCs were isolated and stored as previously described.

The chain couples TRBV2 to TRBJ1-1; no D gene can be assigned with confidence. The sequence was obtained from a man aged 65 to 85 with urothelial cancer. Sequenced here: PBMCs, sampled around atezolizumab (anti-PD-L1) treatment. The CDR3 amino acid sequence is: CASAGSNTEAFF. The DNA is as follows: TGTGCCAGTGCAGGATCTAACACTGAAGCTTTCTTT.